A single sample is the source of the 5 T cell receptor beta chains below, sequenced in a study of blood T cell repertoires in COVID-19. The protocol was immunoSEQ multiplex PCR, while the TCRdb copy is restricted to in-frame clones and leaves out a portion. This sample carries 100,000 or so clones, around 85% of them seen once, and the ten largest clones take 17%. The sequencing input was peripheral blood. Receptor source: a woman in her sixties or seventies with acute or convalescent COVID-19.

In this sample, this clone turned up once. The rearrangement uses TRBV7-2 and TRBJ2-1; 8 bases are a match to TRBD2. This CDR3 is built from 14 residues. V shed 5 bases and J 2 bases; nucleotides not matched to a gene: 2. Germline CDR1 is SGHTA and CDR2 is FQGNSA. CDR3 in amino acids: CASSPGGAYNEQFF. In DNA, the CDR3 is TGTGCCAGCAGCCCGGGGGGGGCCTACAATGAGCAGTTCTTC.

The V gene is TRBV4-2, the J gene TRBJ1-2; the match to TRBD1 covers 7 bases. Per germline, CDR1 LGHNA and CDR2 YNFKEQ. The CDR3 consists of 14 residues. V was clipped by 0 bases and J by 7 bases; unmatched bases: 5. CDR3 sequence (DNA): TGTGCCAGCAGCCAAGAAACGGCAGGGGGTGGCTACACCTTC. Translation: CASSQETAGGGYTF.

The chain combines TRBV3-1 (or the pseudogene TRBV3-2) with TRBJ1-6; the D is unclear. The CDR3 spans 16 residues. Germline V gene sequence: CDR1 LGHDT, CDR2 YNNKEL (reference sequence). Trimming removed 0 bases from V and 14 bases from J, with 20 bases in between. The CDR3 DNA reads TGTGCCAGCAGCCAAGAGTCTCTGGTCACGGGAAAGTCCCTCCACTTT. Protein sequence: CASSQESLVTGKSLHF.

V gene TRBV20-1 combines with J gene TRBJ1-4; D is ambiguous. CDR1 DFQATT and CDR2 SNEGSKA come from the germline V gene (reference sequence). The V gene lost 3 bases and the J gene lost 7 bases, with 6 bases spanning the gap. This CDR3 has 11 residues. The CDR3 loop reads CSASQVEKLFF. The CDR3 bases are TGCAGTGCTAGCCAGGTTGAAAAACTGTTTTTT.

V gene TRBV5-4 combines with J gene TRBJ2-7; TRBD1 matches at 10 bases. The CDR3 length is 14 residues. Unmatched junction bases numbered 8, after V lost 5 bases and J lost 6 bases. Germline assignment: CDR1 SGHNT and CDR2 YYREEE (reference sequence). In DNA, the CDR3 is TGTGCCAGCAGTACACGGGACAGGGGTGTCGAGCAGTACTTC. It codes for CASSTRDRGVEQYF.